This T cell receptor beta chain appears in the sequencing data of a study of blood T cell repertoires in COVID-19. In terms of age and location, participants ranged from about 18 to 90 years and lived in about 25 US areas. The assay was immunoSEQ multiplex PCR, and TCRdb's table has in-frame clones only and misses some. This sample has approximately 170,000 clones, with roughly 85% found just once. V was trimmed by 7 bases and J by 0 bases, leaving 7 bases between them. This CDR3 comprises 12 residues. Germline V gene data show CDR1 as MNHEY and CDR2 as SMNVEV (reference sequence). Sequenced material: PBMCs or T cells enriched from blood (not recorded which). The chain couples TRBV27 to TRBJ2-7; D perhaps matches TRBD1 (5 bases). The source is a woman between 18 and 30 years old who had recovered from COVID-19. CDR3 bases: TGTGCCAGCATGACAGCCTCCTACGAGCAGTACTTC. Its translation is CASMTASYEQYF.